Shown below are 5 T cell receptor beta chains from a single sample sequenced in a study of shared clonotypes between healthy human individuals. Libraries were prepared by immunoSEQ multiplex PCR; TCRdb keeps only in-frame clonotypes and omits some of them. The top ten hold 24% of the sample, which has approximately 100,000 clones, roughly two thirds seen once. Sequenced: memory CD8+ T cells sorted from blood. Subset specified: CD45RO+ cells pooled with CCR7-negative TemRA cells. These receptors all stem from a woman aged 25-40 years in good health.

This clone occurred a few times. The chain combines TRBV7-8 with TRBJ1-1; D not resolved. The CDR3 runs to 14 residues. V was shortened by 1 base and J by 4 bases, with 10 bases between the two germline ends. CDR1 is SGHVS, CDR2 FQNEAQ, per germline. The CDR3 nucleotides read TGTGCCAGCAGCTTAGTGGTAGGGAGCACTGAAGCTTTCTTT. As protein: CASSLVVGSTEAFF.

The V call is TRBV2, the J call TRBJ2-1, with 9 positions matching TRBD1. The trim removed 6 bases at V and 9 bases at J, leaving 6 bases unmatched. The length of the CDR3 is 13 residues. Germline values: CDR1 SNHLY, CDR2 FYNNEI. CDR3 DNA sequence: TGTGCCAGCAGACTACAGGGGGCAGGTGAGCAGTTCTTC. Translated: CASRLQGAGEQFF.

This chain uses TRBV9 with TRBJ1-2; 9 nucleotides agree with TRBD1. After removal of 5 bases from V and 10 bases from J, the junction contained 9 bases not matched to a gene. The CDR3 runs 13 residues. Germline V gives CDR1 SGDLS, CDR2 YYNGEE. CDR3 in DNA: TGTGCCAGCAGTGAGGGGGACAGGGTCGCCTACACCTTC. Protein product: CASSEGDRVAYTF. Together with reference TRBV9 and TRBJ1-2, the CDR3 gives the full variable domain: DSGVTQTPKHLITATGQRVTLRCSPRSGDLSVYWYQQSLDQGLQFLIQYYNGEERAKGNILERFSAQQFPDLHSELNLSSLELGDSALYFCASSEGDRVAYTFGSGTRLTVV.

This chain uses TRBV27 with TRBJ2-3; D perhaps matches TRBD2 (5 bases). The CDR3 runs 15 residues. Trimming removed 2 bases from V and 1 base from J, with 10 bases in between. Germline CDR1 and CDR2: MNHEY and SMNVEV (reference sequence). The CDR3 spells CASSLLRTRTDTQYF. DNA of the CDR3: TGTGCCAGCAGTTTACTTCGGACTCGCACAGATACGCAGTATTTT.

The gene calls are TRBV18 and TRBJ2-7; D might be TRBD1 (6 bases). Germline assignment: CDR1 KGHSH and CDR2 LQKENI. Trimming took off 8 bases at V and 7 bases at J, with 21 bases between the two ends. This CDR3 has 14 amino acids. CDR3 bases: TGTGCCAGCCAAAGGGGGATAACTCAATGGGAGCAGTACTTC. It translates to CASQRGITQWEQYF. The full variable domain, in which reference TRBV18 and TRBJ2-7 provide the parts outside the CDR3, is NAGVMQNPRHLVRRRGQEARLRCSPMKGHSHVYWYRQLPEEGLKFMVYLQKENIIDESGMPKERFSAEFPKEGPSILRIQQVVRGDSAAYFCASQRGITQWEQYFGPGTRLTVT.